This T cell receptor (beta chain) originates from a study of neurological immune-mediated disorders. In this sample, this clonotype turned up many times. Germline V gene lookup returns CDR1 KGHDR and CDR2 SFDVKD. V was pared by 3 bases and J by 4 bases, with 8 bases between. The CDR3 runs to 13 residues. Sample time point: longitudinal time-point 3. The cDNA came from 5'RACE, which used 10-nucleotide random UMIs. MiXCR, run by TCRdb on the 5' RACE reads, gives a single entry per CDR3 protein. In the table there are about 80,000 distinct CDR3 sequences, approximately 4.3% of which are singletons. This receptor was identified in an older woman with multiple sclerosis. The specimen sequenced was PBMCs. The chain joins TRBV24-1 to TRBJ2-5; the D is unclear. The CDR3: CATSDPNRETQYF. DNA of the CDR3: TGTGCCACCAGTGATCCGAACCGAGAGACCCAGTACTTC.